This T cell receptor beta chain was documented in a study of blood T cell repertoires in COVID-19. Study-level background: Acute-phase and convalescent COVID-19 samples originated in the United States, Italy and Spain.

Germline V gene lookup returns CDR1 MRHNA and CDR2 SNTAGT. V shed 6 bases and J 7 bases; nucleotides not matched to a gene: 7. The CDR3 is made up of 15 amino acids. Authors' processing steps: Reference gene primer amplification gave estimated nucleated cell counts. Produced via immunoSEQ multiplex PCR; TCRdb's table is partial and in-frame only. That table gives V, J and clone size, and the DNA gave D and trimming. The data show about 280,000 clones, with about 85% seen just once and around 2.5% held by the top ten. Cohorts were determined from participant-reported clinical history. The V gene is TRBV6-4, the J gene TRBJ2-1, with TRBD2 matching over 12 bases. This receptor was taken from a woman aged 45-65 years who had recovered from COVID-19. The sample consisted of PBMCs or T cells enriched from blood (not recorded which). As DNA, the CDR3 is TGTGCCAGCAGCCCGGCGCTAGCGGGGGGGAATGAGCAGTTCTTC. It encodes CASSPALAGGNEQFF.